The 23 T cell receptor beta chains listed next were all sequenced from one sample in a study of cytomegalovirus exposure and HLA in healthy donors. With 60 Vbeta and 13 Jbeta primers, the PCR was carried out. TCRdb keeps only in-frame clones here, not all; method: immunoSEQ multiplex PCR. The sample table sets out 93,000 or so clones. The material sequenced was PBMCs. The receptors derive from a man between 35 and 55 years old in good health and CMV-seronegative.

The chain recombines TRBV25-1 with TRBJ1-6, with TRBD1 identical over 8 bases. This CDR3 is 14 amino acids long. J was trimmed by 7 bases and V by 2 bases; bases with no gene match: 1. In germline, CDR1 is MGHDK, CDR2 SYGVNS. The CDR3 DNA is TGTGCCAGCAGTGAAGGGGACAGGAATTCACCCCTCCACTTT. It encodes CASSEGDRNSPLHF.

V and J are TRBV28 and TRBJ2-1, with 7 bases aligning to TRBD2. Germline values: CDR1 MDHEN, CDR2 SYDVKM. The V gene end was trimmed by 4 bases and the J gene end by 6 bases; junction bases not matched to a gene: 9. This CDR3 has 15 amino acids. CDR3 bases: TGTGCCAGCAGTTCTTCAGCGGGATGGACCAATGAGCAGTTCTTC. Protein sequence: CASSSSAGWTNEQFF.

V is TRBV5-4 and J is TRBJ2-5, with 7 bases matching TRBD1. The ends lost 3 bases at V and 0 bases at J; junction bases unmatched: 2. Germline assignment: CDR1 SGHNT and CDR2 YYREEE (reference sequence). This CDR3 spans 14 amino acids. In nucleotides, the CDR3 is TGTGCCAGCAGCTGGGGACAGTACCAAGAGACCCAGTACTTC. Translating it yields CASSWGQYQETQYF.

V is TRBV9 and J is TRBJ2-1, with 12 bases matching TRBD2. This CDR3 has 16 amino acids. Trimming removed 4 bases from V and 0 bases from J; junction bases left unmatched: 2. Per the germline V gene, CDR1 is SGDLS and CDR2 is YYNGEE. The chain's CDR3 is CASSPGLAGSYNEQFF. CDR3 sequence (DNA): TGTGCCAGCAGCCCGGGACTAGCGGGCTCCTACAATGAGCAGTTCTTC.

V gene TRBV5-1 combines with J gene TRBJ1-1; D is unclear. Looked up from germline, CDR1 is SGHRS and CDR2 is YFSETQ. V was pared by 2 bases and J by 0 bases, with 17 bases between. The CDR3 has 17 residues. The CDR3 DNA follows: TGCGCCAGCAGCTTTGATACGAGTGTTGTCATGAACACTGAAGCTTTCTTT. This codes for CASSFDTSVVMNTEAFF.

V gene TRBV7-2 combines with J gene TRBJ2-7; the D is unclear. The CDR3 runs 12 residues. In germline, CDR1 is SGHTA, CDR2 FQGNSA. Trimming cost V 5 bases and J 2 bases, with 7 bases left between them. CDR3 residues: CASSDSTYEQYF. The CDR3 bases are TGTGCCAGCAGCGACTCGACCTACGAGCAGTACTTC.

This sequence joins TRBV5-1 and TRBJ2-7; 7 nucleotides align to TRBD2. Germline V CDR1 and CDR2: SGHRS, YFSETQ. V lost 0 bases and J lost 0; bases outside the gene matches: 3. This CDR3 is built from 15 residues. The CDR3 spells CASSLVAGASYEQYF. The CDR3 DNA reads TGCGCCAGCAGCTTGGTTGCGGGAGCCTCCTACGAGCAGTACTTC.

The chain couples TRBV7-2 to TRBJ2-7; D might be TRBD2 (5 bases). V was cut by 4 bases and J by 5 bases, with 18 bases left in between. Germline CDR1 is SGHTA and CDR2 is FQGNSA. The CDR3 extends over 15 amino acids. CDR3 in DNA: TGTGCCAGCAGCTCCCCGGGATCCCTTTCGCACGAGCAGTACTTC. This translates into CASSSPGSLSHEQYF.

The J gene is TRBJ2-3, the V gene TRBV4-3, with 8 bases matching TRBD2. CDR1 is LGHNA, CDR2 YSLEER, per germline. V lost 3 bases and J lost 4; bases outside the gene matches: 9. This CDR3 comprises 16 residues. DNA of the CDR3: TGCGCCAGCAGCCAGGGAGTAGCGGGGTTGCCAGATACGCAGTATTTT. This gives the protein CASSQGVAGLPDTQYF.

J is TRBJ2-7 and V is TRBV5-1; 9 positions agree with TRBD2. Looked up from germline, CDR1 is SGHRS and CDR2 is YFSETQ. V trimming: 3 bases; J trimming: 3 bases; junction bases outside the gene matches: 7. There are 15 residues in the CDR3. The CDR3 is CASSYLAGKDYEQYF. Written as DNA, the CDR3 is TGCGCCAGCAGCTACCTAGCGGGAAAGGACTACGAGCAGTACTTC.

The genes are TRBV5-1 and TRBJ1-2; 7 bases map to TRBD1. The CDR3 extends over 15 amino acids. Germline assignment: CDR1 SGHRS and CDR2 YFSETQ. Losses at the gene ends were 0 bases for V and 2 bases for J; bases not matched to a gene: 4. The CDR3 spells CASSLDTGANYGYTF. CDR3 nucleotide sequence: TGCGCCAGCAGCTTGGATACAGGGGCCAACTATGGCTACACCTTC.

The CDR3 loop is CAISRTGGETNEKLFF. The CDR3 DNA reads as TGTGCCATCAGTAGGACAGGGGGCGAAACTAATGAAAAACTGTTTTTT. The gene calls are TRBV10-3 and TRBJ1-4; 11 bases line up with TRBD1. V lost 5 bases and J lost 1; bases outside the gene matches: 3. Per germline, CDR1 ENHRY and CDR2 SYGVKD. This CDR3 comprises 16 residues.

The genes are TRBV6-5 and TRBJ2-1, with 9 bases lining up with TRBD1. The CDR3 runs to 16 residues. The trim removed 1 base at V and 4 bases at J, leaving 5 bases unmatched. Germline V lookup: CDR1 MNHEY, CDR2 SVGAGI. The CDR3 sequence is CASSYLQGAAYNEQFF. In DNA form, the CDR3 reads TGTGCCAGCAGTTACTTACAGGGGGCAGCGTACAATGAGCAGTTCTTC.

V usage is TRBV5-1 and J usage is TRBJ1-1; 9 bases are a match to TRBD1. There are 18 residues in the CDR3. The germline CDR1 and CDR2 sequences are SGHRS and YFSETQ. J gave up 4 bases and V 0 bases, and 13 bases lay outside the gene matches. This chain's CDR3 is CASSLAGTGQPLSTEAFF. CDR3 sequence (DNA): TGCGCCAGCAGCTTGGCAGGGACAGGGCAGCCCTTGAGCACTGAAGCTTTCTTT.

The rearrangement links TRBV7-9 to TRBJ2-5, with 8 bases identical to TRBD1. The CDR3 covers 15 residues. V lost 3 bases to trimming and J lost 5 bases; unmatched junction nucleotides: 8. Germline loops: CDR1 SEHNR, CDR2 FQNEAQ (reference sequence). The CDR3 sequence: CASSFSQGAGETQYF. In nucleotides, the CDR3 is TGTGCCAGCAGCTTTAGTCAGGGGGCCGGGGAGACCCAGTACTTC.

V usage is TRBV14 and J usage is TRBJ1-2; 9 bases align to TRBD1. V was pared by 5 bases and J by 5 bases, with 6 bases of the junction left unmatched. Germline V gene lookup returns CDR1 SGHDN and CDR2 FVKESK. The CDR3 loop spans 14 amino acids. CDR3 in amino acids: CASSFRDREYGYTF. The CDR3 DNA sequence: TGTGCCAGCAGCTTCCGGGACAGGGAGTATGGCTACACCTTC.

The chain joins TRBV2 to TRBJ1-1, with D unclear. The CDR3 spans 14 residues. Deletions cut 4 bases from V and 1 base from J, with 10 bases between. Germline CDR1 is SNHLY and CDR2 is FYNNEI. CDR3 amino acids: CASSGGAWNTEAFF. In DNA form, the CDR3 reads TGTGCCAGCAGTGGGGGAGCCTGGAACACTGAAGCTTTCTTT.

V and J are TRBV7-2 and TRBJ2-5, with 9 nucleotides matching TRBD2. The CDR3 consists of 15 residues. The trim removed 3 bases at V and 5 bases at J, leaving 7 bases unmatched. Germline V CDR1 and CDR2: SGHTA, FQGNSA. The CDR3 DNA reads TGTGCCAGCAGCTTGCCGGGACTAGCAGTGGAGACCCAGTACTTC. Translation gives CASSLPGLAVETQYF.

V and J are TRBV5-4 and TRBJ2-7; 11 nucleotides align to TRBD2. CDR3 length equals 18 residues. V was pared by 4 bases and J by 6 bases, with 18 bases of the junction left unmatched. Per germline, CDR1 SGHNT and CDR2 YYREEE (reference sequence). The CDR3 DNA reads TGTGCCAGCAGCGTACCGGGACTAGCGGTAACCCCGGCGGTCGAGCAGTACTTC. Translation: CASSVPGLAVTPAVEQYF.

The J gene is TRBJ2-2, the V gene TRBV4-2; tentative D call: TRBD2 (6 bases). Germline assignment: CDR1 LGHNA and CDR2 YNFKEQ. Trimming removed 1 base at V and 5 bases at J, with 11 bases between. This CDR3 is built from 15 residues. CDR3 DNA sequence: TGTGCCAGCAGCCAAGGGTCCGGGGGTACCGGGGAGCTGTTTTTT. It is translated as CASSQGSGGTGELFF.

The V and J genes are TRBV5-1 and TRBJ2-6; D is undetermined. V was clipped by 4 bases and J by 2 bases, with 10 bases between them. The CDR3 runs to 15 residues. CDR1 is SGHRS, CDR2 YFSETQ, per germline. The CDR3 sequence: CASSPGAPGANVLTF. The CDR3 DNA reads as TGCGCCAGCAGCCCGGGTGCCCCTGGGGCCAACGTCCTGACTTTC.

V usage is TRBV7-9 and J usage is TRBJ2-4, with a possible D match to TRBD1 (5 bases). The length of the CDR3 is 14 residues. Germline V CDR1 and CDR2: SEHNR, FQNEAQ (reference sequence). The V and J ends lost 5 bases and 1 base respectively, with 9 bases between them. In DNA form, the CDR3 reads TGTGCCAGCAGCGAGGCAGGGGCCAAAAACATTCAGTACTTC. This translates into CASSEAGAKNIQYF.

The chain joins TRBV7-6 to TRBJ2-1; possible D gene TRBD1, 8 bases. Looked up from germline, CDR1 is SGHVS and CDR2 is FNYEAQ. Trimming took off 5 bases at V and 9 bases at J, with 23 bases between the two ends. This CDR3 is built from 16 residues. Here the CDR3 DNA reads TGTGCCAGCAGCCTAAGAGACAGGGGTGGGGGGGGTGAGCAGTTCTTC. Protein product: CASSLRDRGGGGEQFF.